The entry below gives a single T cell receptor beta chain sequence along with its context. Antigen unknown. The sample originates from a study of graft-versus-host responses after intestinal transplantation. On the study more broadly: Recipients had multivisceral, liver-intestinal, or isolated intestinal transplants. Every transplant recipient was induced with anti-thymocyte globulin, then maintained on tacrolimus and steroids for about 3 years. The study's findings and limits: GvH clones detected in recipient marrow included some appearing first in ileum or blood. GvH clone levels peaked in circulation, and this peak was associated with early post-transplant HvG declines.

TCRdb's copy holds only in-frame clones and misses some; the assay was immunoSEQ multiplex PCR. In the table there are tens of thousands of clones, approximately 90% of which are singletons. The ends lost 3 bases at V and 3 bases at J; junction bases unmatched: 6. The CDR3 is made up of 15 amino acids. Germline V lookup: CDR1 SGHDN, CDR2 FVKESK. The chain combines TRBV14 with TRBJ1-2; 8 bases are a match to TRBD1. The sequenced sample was unstimulated CD4+ T cells sorted from spleen or lymph node cells, obtained before transplant. The receptor comes from a human donor who was the organ donor for an intestinal transplant. CDR3 nucleotide sequence: TGTGCCAGCAGCCACGACAGGGGAAGAGACTATGGCTACACCTTC. Protein: CASSHDRGRDYGYTF.